One sample yielded the 7 T cell receptor beta chains listed below, sequenced in a study of lymphopenia after photon versus proton radiotherapy. Assay used: immunoSEQ multiplex PCR; TCRdb lists only in-frame clones, some missing. The sample records about 40,000 clones, around 85% being singletons. The sequences come from peripheral blood, collected from a patient treated with photon-based radiotherapy. These receptors originate from a man aged 45-60 years with gastric cancer.

This clone was seen a few times. The J gene is TRBJ2-7, the V gene TRBV2; 8 bases agree with TRBD2. Germline values: CDR1 SNHLY, CDR2 FYNNEI. CDR3 size: 12 residues. V trimming: 6 bases; J trimming: 2 bases; junction bases outside the gene matches: 0. CDR3 DNA: TGTGCCAGCAGGGGACTAGCCTACGAGCAGTACTTC. Translating it yields CASRGLAYEQYF.

The chain is built from TRBV7-8 and TRBJ2-1, with D perhaps given as TRBD1 or TRBD2 (5 bases each). V was shortened by 4 bases and J by 0 bases, with 10 bases between the two germline ends. There are 15 residues in the CDR3. The germline V gene encodes CDR1 SGHVS and CDR2 FQNEAQ. The CDR3: CASSSGTSSYNEQFF. CDR3 DNA: TGTGCCAGCAGCTCCGGGACCAGCTCCTACAATGAGCAGTTCTTC.

This clone is a singleton in its sample. The chain employs TRBV25-1 and TRBJ2-2; 7 nucleotides match TRBD2. The V segment lost 6 bases and the J segment 5 bases; nucleotides outside the gene matches: 12. CDR1 and CDR2 from the germline V gene are MGHDK and SYGVNS. CDR3 length: 16 residues. The CDR3 loop reads CASSDPGAGETGELFF. In DNA, the CDR3 is TGTGCCAGCAGCGACCCTGGGGCGGGAGAGACCGGGGAGCTGTTTTTT.

A remark on this clone: This sample also contains other DNA sequences that code for the same CDR3. The J gene is TRBJ2-7, the V gene TRBV7-2, with 9 bases identical to TRBD1. Per the germline V gene, CDR1 is SGHTA and CDR2 is FQGNSA. CDR3 size: 15 residues. V lost 5 bases and J lost 0; bases outside the gene matches: 5. DNA of the CDR3: TGTGCCAGCAGCCTCGGACAGGGGAGCTCCTACGAGCAGTACTTC. This sequence encodes CASSLGQGSSYEQYF.

The rearrangement joins TRBV19 to TRBJ2-7; D gene ambiguous. The CDR3 covers 15 residues. Germline V gene lookup returns CDR1 LNHDA and CDR2 SQIVND (reference sequence). V lost 2 bases and J lost 0, with 11 bases in between. The CDR3 is CASSISPEDSYEQYF. Here the CDR3 DNA reads TGTGCCAGTAGTATATCACCGGAAGACTCCTACGAGCAGTACTTC.

The V call is TRBV6-6, the J call TRBJ1-5, with a possible D match to TRBD1 (6 bases). CDR3 size: 12 residues. Germline CDR1 is MNHNY and CDR2 is SVGAGI (reference sequence). V was shortened by 4 bases and J by 7 bases, with 8 bases between the two germline ends. The CDR3 coding sequence is TGTGCCAGCAGTTCCAGGGGCCAGCCCCAGCATTTT. Protein sequence: CASSSRGQPQHF.

This rearrangement joins TRBV5-6 to TRBJ2-7; 12 bases match TRBD2. Germline V CDR1 and CDR2: SGHDT, YYEEEE. The CDR3 loop spans 15 amino acids. V lost 4 bases to trimming and J lost 1 base; unmatched junction nucleotides: 3. CDR3 region: CASSIGTSGSYEQYF. As DNA, the CDR3 is TGTGCCAGCAGCATAGGGACTAGCGGGTCCTACGAGCAGTACTTC.